The clone carrying this TCR beta chain was seen a handful of times. What it recognizes is unknown. The CDR3 is made up of 16 amino acids. The germline V and J ends were trimmed by 6 bases and 1 base, with 16 bases remaining between them. In germline, CDR1 is MNHNY, CDR2 SVGAGI (reference sequence). The record originates from a study of blood T cells in healthy people across ages. For the second PCR, which ran for about 7 to 11 cycles, a sample-barcoded 5' primer and a J-beta primer mix were used. The study obtained at least 3 million CDR3-containing paired-end reads from every sample. TCRdb recomputed calls from the 5' RACE reads with MiXCR, one row per CDR3 protein. The sample has hundreds of thousands of distinct CDR3 sequences, about 25% seen once. The authors extracted at least 5.5 micrograms of total RNA per sample. Regarding the study as a whole: Per-million-T-cell TCR beta diversity fell roughly linearly with age.

The TCR originated in a woman in her seventies in good health. V usage is TRBV6-6 and J usage is TRBJ1-5; D is possibly TRBD1 (6 bases). The specimen was blood. The chain's CDR3 is CASSPGTLESNQPQHF. The CDR3 DNA sequence: TGTGCCAGCAGCCCCGGGACACTTGAGAGCAATCAGCCCCAGCATTTT.